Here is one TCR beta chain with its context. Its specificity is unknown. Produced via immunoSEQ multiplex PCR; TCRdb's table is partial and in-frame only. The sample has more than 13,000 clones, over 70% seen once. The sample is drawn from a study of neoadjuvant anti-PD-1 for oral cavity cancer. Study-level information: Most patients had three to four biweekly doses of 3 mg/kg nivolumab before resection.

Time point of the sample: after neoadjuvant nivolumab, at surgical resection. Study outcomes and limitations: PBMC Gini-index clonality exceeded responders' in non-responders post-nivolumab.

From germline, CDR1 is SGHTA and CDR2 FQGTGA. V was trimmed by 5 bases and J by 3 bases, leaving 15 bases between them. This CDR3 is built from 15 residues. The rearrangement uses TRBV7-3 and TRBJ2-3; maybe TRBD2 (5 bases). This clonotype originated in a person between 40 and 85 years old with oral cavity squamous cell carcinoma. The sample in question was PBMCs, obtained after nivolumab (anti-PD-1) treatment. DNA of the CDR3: TGTGCCAGCAGCCCCTCTGAGGGTCGGACAGATACGCAGTATTTT. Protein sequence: CASSPSEGRTDTQYF.